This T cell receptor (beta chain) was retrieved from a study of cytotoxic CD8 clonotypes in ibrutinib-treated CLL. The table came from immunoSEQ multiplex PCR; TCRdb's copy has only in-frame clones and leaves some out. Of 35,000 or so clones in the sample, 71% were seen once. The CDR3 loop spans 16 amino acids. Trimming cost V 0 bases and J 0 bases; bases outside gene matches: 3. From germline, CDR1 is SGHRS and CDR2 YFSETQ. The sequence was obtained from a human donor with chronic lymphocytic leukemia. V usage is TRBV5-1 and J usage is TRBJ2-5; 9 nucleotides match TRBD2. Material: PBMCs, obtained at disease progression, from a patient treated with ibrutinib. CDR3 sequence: CASSLALAGNQETQYF. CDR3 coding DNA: TGCGCCAGCAGCTTGGCCCTAGCGGGGAACCAAGAGACCCAGTACTTC.